What follows are 14 T cell receptor beta chains derived from one specimen sequenced in a study of regulatory T cells in long-lasting Graves disease. Construction of TCR beta libraries relied on iRepertoire HTBI primers and on Arm-PCR targeting CDR3 regions. From the multiplex PCR reads, TCRdb called clonotypes with MiXCR, one entry per CDR3 protein. The table has approximately 690,000 distinct CDR3 sequences, about 32% seen once. Regarding time point: persistent/refractory GD, antithyroid drugs over 5 years with positive TRAb. RNA from PBMCs was the source of the TCR library. Sequenced here: peripheral blood mononuclear cells (PBMCs), sampled when the disease was refractory, from a patient treated with antithyroid drugs. All receptors derive from a female donor with Graves disease.

This clonotype occurred a few times. This chain connects TRBV19 to TRBJ1-1; D is ambiguous. Trimming stripped 3 bases from V and 1 base from J, with 9 bases between. This CDR3 is 14 amino acids long. CDR1 LNHDA and CDR2 SQIVND come from the germline V gene (reference sequence). The CDR3 protein is CASSISPPNTEAFF. As DNA, the CDR3 is TGTGCCAGTAGTATCAGCCCGCCGAACACTGAAGCTTTCTTT.

V and J are TRBV5-1 and TRBJ2-5; 7 nucleotides match TRBD1. Unmatched junction bases numbered 2, after V lost 3 bases and J lost 3 bases. Germline V CDR1 and CDR2: SGHRS, YFSETQ. CDR3 length equals 13 residues. This CDR3 is CASSYTGEETQYF. The CDR3 nucleotides read TGCGCCAGCAGCTATACAGGGGAAGAGACCCAGTACTTC.

This chain connects TRBV20-1 to TRBJ2-7; TRBD1 might be the D (5 bases). This CDR3 has 12 amino acids. Deletions cut 5 bases from V and 4 bases from J, with 12 bases between. Germline CDR1 is DFQATT and CDR2 is SNEGSKA (reference sequence). CDR3 sequence reads: CSAEDRPYEQYF. The CDR3 DNA reads TGCAGTGCTGAAGACAGACCTTACGAGCAGTACTTC.

This rearrangement joins TRBV9 to TRBJ1-5; no definite D call. V dropped 0 bases and J dropped 2 bases, with 6 bases sitting between them. CDR1 and CDR2 (germline): SGDLS, YYNGEE. The CDR3 runs 14 residues. The CDR3 coding sequence is TGTGCCAGCAGCGTAGATTCAGGCAATCAGCCCCAGCATTTT. The encoded protein is CASSVDSGNQPQHF. The entire variable domain, with the rest obtained from reference TRBV9 and TRBJ1-5, is as follows: DSGVTQTPKHLITATGQRVTLRCSPRSGDLSVYWYQQSLDQGLQFLIQYYNGEERAKGNILERFSAQQFPDLHSELNLSSLELGDSALYFCASSVDSGNQPQHFGDGTRLSIL.

The genes are TRBV30 and TRBJ1-4; D may be TRBD1 (6 bases). V lost 0 bases and J 7 bases, leaving 12 bases between the germline ends. CDR1 and CDR2 from the germline V gene are GTSNPN and SVGIG (reference sequence). The CDR3 loop spans 14 amino acids. In nucleotides, the CDR3 is TGTGCCTGGAGTGTACCCGGGGGCAGTGAAAAACTGTTTTTT. It encodes CAWSVPGGSEKLFF.

This CDR3 reads CSVARGAGETQYF. DNA for the CDR3: TGCAGCGTTGCGAGGGGGGCGGGAGAGACCCAGTACTTC. The chain combines TRBV29-1 with TRBJ2-5; the D call may be TRBD1 or TRBD2 (6 bases each). Germline lookup yields CDR1 SQVTM and CDR2 ANQGSEA. The length of the CDR3 is 13 residues. Trimming removed 4 bases at V and 4 bases at J, with 13 bases between.

This clonotype appeared a few times. The chain joins TRBV12-3 or TRBV12-4 to TRBJ1-3; no firm D call. This CDR3 is built from 15 residues. V shed 3 bases and J shed 4 bases, with 13 bases lying between them. This chain's CDR3 is CASSLFGVAGNTIYF. CDR3 sequence (DNA): TGTGCCAGCAGTTTGTTCGGGGTCGCCGGAAACACCATATATTTT.

V usage is TRBV11-2 and J usage is TRBJ2-2; 7 bases are shared with TRBD1. V lost 5 bases to trimming and J lost 4 bases; unmatched junction nucleotides: 7. CDR3 length: 15 residues. CDR1 is SGHAT and CDR2 is FQNNGV in the germline V gene. The CDR3 sequence: CASSPNRGVTGELFF. The CDR3 region has the DNA TGTGCCAGCAGCCCGAACAGGGGAGTCACCGGGGAGCTGTTTTTT.

This clonotype was seen a single time. The J gene is TRBJ2-7, the V gene TRBV6-2 or TRBV6-3; 9 nucleotides line up with TRBD2. CDR1 and CDR2 (germline): MNHEY, SVGEGT. This CDR3 spans 13 amino acids. Trimming cost V 11 bases and J 5 bases; bases outside gene matches: 10. CDR3 amino acids: CAAGGTMRDEQYF. The CDR3 DNA follows: TGTGCCGCGGGGGGGACAATGCGAGACGAGCAGTACTTC.

This clonotype has a count of ten or more. V and J are TRBV11-2 and TRBJ2-5; TRBD1 matches at 10 bases. The CDR3 length is 14 residues. Per germline, CDR1 SGHAT and CDR2 FQNNGV. V lost 3 bases, J lost 6 bases, and 4 bases stayed unmatched. CDR3 amino acids: CASSLDRGSQTQYF. The CDR3 region has the DNA TGTGCCAGCAGCTTGGACAGGGGGAGCCAGACCCAGTACTTC.

This chain links TRBV11-2 with TRBJ2-2; D possibly uses TRBD1 or TRBD2 (5 bases each). The CDR3 is 15 residues long. The V end was cut by 2 bases, the J end by 4 bases, with 11 bases between. Germline V gives CDR1 SGHAT, CDR2 FQNNGV. The CDR3 spells CASSLTEGPTGELFF. The CDR3 DNA is TGTGCCAGCAGCTTAACCGAGGGACCCACCGGGGAGCTGTTTTTT. Using reference TRBV11-2 and TRBJ2-2 for the parts outside the CDR3, the full variable domain is EAGVAQSPRYKIIEKRQSVAFWCNPISGHATLYWYQQILGQGPKLLIQFQNNGVVDDSQLPKDRFSAERLKGVDSTLKIQPAKLEDSAVYLCASSLTEGPTGELFFGEGSRLTVL.

This clonotype was seen repeatedly, ten times or more. The CDR3 DNA sequence: TGTGCCAGCAGCTCGAATAGCGGGAGCGTTGGGCAAGAGACCCAGTACTTC. This translates into CASSSNSGSVGQETQYF. The J gene is TRBJ2-5, the V gene TRBV11-2, with 9 bases matching TRBD2. Germline CDR1 is SGHAT and CDR2 is FQNNGV. CDR3 length: 17 amino acids. Losses at the gene ends were 4 bases for V and 2 bases for J; bases not matched to a gene: 11.

V usage is TRBV9 and J usage is TRBJ1-2; D is possibly TRBD1 (6 bases). The V gene's germline CDR1 is SGDLS and CDR2 YYNGEE. The CDR3 covers 16 residues. V was trimmed by 0 bases and J by 8 bases, leaving 20 bases between them. The CDR3 region is CASSVGDTTLPGGYTF. The DNA of the CDR3 is TGTGCCAGCAGCGTAGGGGACACAACTTTACCCGGCGGCTACACCTTC. Based on the CDR3 plus reference TRBV9 and TRBJ1-2, the full variable domain is DSGVTQTPKHLITATGQRVTLRCSPRSGDLSVYWYQQSLDQGLQFLIQYYNGEERAKGNILERFSAQQFPDLHSELNLSSLELGDSALYFCASSVGDTTLPGGYTFGSGTRLTVV.

The sample holds a few counts of this clonotype. The rearrangement uses TRBV5-1 and TRBJ1-1; TRBD1 is a possible D gene (5 bases). CDR1 and CDR2 from the germline V gene are SGHRS and YFSETQ. Trimming stripped 3 bases from V and 0 bases from J, with 9 bases between. The CDR3 extends over 14 amino acids. The CDR3 loop reads CASSWDGVNTEAFF. DNA of the CDR3: TGCGCCAGCAGCTGGGACGGAGTGAACACTGAAGCTTTCTTT.